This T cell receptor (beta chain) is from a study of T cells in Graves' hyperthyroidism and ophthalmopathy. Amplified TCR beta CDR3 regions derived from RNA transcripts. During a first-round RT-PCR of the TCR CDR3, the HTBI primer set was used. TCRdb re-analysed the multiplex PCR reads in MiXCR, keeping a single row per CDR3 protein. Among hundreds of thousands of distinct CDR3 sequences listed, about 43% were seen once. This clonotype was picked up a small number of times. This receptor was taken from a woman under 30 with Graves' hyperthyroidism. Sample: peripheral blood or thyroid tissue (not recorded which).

The CDR3 loop reads CSARATGTSLYEQYF. As DNA, the CDR3 is TGCAGTGCTAGAGCAACGGGGACATCTCTCTACGAGCAGTACTTC. V usage is TRBV20-1 and J usage is TRBJ2-7; tentative D call: TRBD1 (6 bases). The CDR3 has 15 amino acids. The V end was cut by 1 base, the J end by 3 bases, with 16 bases between. The germline V gene has CDR1 DFQATT and CDR2 SNEGSKA (reference sequence).